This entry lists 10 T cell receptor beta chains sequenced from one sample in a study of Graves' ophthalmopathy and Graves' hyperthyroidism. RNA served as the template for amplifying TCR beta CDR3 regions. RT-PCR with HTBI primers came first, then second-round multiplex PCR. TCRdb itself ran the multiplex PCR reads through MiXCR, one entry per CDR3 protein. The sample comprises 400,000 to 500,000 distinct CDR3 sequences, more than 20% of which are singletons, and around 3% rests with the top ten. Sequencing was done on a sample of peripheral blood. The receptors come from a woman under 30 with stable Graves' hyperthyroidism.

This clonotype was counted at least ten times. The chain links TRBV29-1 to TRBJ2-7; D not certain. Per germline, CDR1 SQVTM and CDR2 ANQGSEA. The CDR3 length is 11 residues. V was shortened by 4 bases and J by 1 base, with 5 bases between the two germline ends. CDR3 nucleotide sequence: TGCAGCGTTGCCAGGTCCTACGAGCAGTACTTC. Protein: CSVARSYEQYF.

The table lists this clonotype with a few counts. The CDR3 sequence is CASSSPGLAWYEQYF. In nucleotides, the CDR3 is TGTGCCAGCAGCTCCCCGGGACTAGCCTGGTACGAGCAGTACTTC. This chain uses TRBV7-8 with TRBJ2-7; 9 nucleotides line up with TRBD2. The length of the CDR3 is 15 residues. Germline V lookup: CDR1 SGHVS, CDR2 FQNEAQ. J lost 4 bases, V lost 4 bases, and 8 bases had no gene match. Full variable domain (remainder filled in from reference TRBV7-8 and TRBJ2-7): GAGVSQSPRYKVAKRGQDVALRCDPISGHVSLFWYQQALGQGPEFLTYFQNEAQLDKSGLPSDRFFAERPEGSVSTLKIQRTQQEDSAVYLCASSSPGLAWYEQYFGPGTRLTVT.

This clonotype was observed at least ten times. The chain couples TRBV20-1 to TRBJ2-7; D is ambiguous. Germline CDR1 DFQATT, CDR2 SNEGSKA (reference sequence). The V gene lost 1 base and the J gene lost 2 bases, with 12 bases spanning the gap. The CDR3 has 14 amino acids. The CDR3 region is CSARVATVTYEQYF. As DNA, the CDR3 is TGCAGTGCTAGAGTGGCTACTGTAACCTACGAGCAGTACTTC.

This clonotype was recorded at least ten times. The CDR3 DNA reads TGTGCCAGCAGTTTTGGGTTCAATCAGCCCCAGCATTTT. Its translation: CASSFGFNQPQHF. The genes are TRBV12-3 or TRBV12-4 and TRBJ1-5; D remains unclear. V lost 3 bases and J lost 3, with 6 bases in between. The CDR3 is 13 residues long.

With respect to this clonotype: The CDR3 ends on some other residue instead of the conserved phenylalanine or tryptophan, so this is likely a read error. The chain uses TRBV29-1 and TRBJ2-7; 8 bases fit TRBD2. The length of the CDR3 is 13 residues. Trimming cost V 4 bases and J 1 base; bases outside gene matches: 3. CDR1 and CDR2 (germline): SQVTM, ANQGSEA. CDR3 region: CSVGTSGSYEQYY. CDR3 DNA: TGCAGCGTTGGTACTAGCGGATCCTACGAGCAGTACTAC.

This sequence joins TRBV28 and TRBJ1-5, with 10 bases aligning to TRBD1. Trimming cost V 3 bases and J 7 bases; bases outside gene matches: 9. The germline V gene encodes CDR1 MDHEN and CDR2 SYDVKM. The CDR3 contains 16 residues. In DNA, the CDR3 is TGTGCCAGCAGTTTCCAGGGACAGGGGAACGGCCAGCCCCAGCATTTT. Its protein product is CASSFQGQGNGQPQHF.

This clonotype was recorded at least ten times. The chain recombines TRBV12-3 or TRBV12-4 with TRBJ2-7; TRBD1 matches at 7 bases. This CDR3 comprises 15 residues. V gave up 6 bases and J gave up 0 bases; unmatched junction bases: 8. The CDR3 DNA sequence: TGTGCCAGCAGCCCGGGACAGTCGAGCTCCTACGAGCAGTACTTC. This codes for CASSPGQSSSYEQYF.

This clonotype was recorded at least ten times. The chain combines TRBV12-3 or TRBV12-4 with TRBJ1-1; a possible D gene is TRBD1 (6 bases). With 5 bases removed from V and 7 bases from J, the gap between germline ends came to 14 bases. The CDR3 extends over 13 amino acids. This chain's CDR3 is CASSRGGANEAFF. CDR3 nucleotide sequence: TGTGCCAGCAGTCGAGGGGGGGCCAATGAAGCTTTCTTT.

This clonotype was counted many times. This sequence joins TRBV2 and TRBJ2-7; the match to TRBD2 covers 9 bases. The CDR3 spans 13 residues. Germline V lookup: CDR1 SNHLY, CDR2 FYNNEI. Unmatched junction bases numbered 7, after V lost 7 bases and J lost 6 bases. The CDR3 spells CASNGLARSEQYF. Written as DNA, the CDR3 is TGTGCCAGCAACGGACTAGCGAGATCCGAGCAGTACTTC.

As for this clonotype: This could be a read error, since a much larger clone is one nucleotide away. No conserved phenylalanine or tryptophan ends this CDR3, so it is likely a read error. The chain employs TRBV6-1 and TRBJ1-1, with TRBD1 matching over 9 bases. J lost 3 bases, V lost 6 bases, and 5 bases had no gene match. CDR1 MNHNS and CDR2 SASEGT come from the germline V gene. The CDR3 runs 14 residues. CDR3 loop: CASRGQGIDTEAFV. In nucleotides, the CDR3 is TGTGCCAGCAGGGGACAGGGAATAGACACTGAAGCTTTCGTT.